These 29 T cell receptor beta chains came from one sample sequenced in a study of blood T cell repertoires in COVID-19. The data were produced by immunoSEQ multiplex PCR, yet TCRdb's version contains in-frame clones alone and is incomplete. The sample contains about 260,000 clones, 88% of which appear only once. The sequencing input was peripheral blood. The receptor set was obtained from a human donor in a cohort sampled during active COVID-19.

CDR3 DNA sequence: TGTGCCAGCAGCTATGGGGGAGGGCTGGTGTACGAGCAGTACTTC. It specifies CASSYGGGLVYEQYF. The rearrangement uses TRBV7-9 and TRBJ2-7; the match to TRBD2 covers 7 bases. This CDR3 has 15 residues. Germline trimming cut 4 bases from V and 4 bases from J; bases unmatched to any gene: 10. The V gene's germline CDR1 is SEHNR and CDR2 FQNEAQ (reference sequence).

This chain uses TRBV30 with TRBJ1-5; the match to TRBD1 covers 7 bases. This CDR3 is 13 amino acids long. V lost 6 bases to trimming and J lost 6 bases; unmatched junction nucleotides: 8. CDR1 GTSNPN and CDR2 SVGIG come from the germline V gene (reference sequence). CDR3 region: CACTVGGGQPQHF. The CDR3 coding sequence is TGTGCCTGTACCGTAGGGGGCGGTCAGCCCCAGCATTTT.

V gene TRBV5-1 combines with J gene TRBJ1-6; D ambiguous. The CDR3 is 15 residues long. Germline V lookup: CDR1 SGHRS, CDR2 YFSETQ. V was shortened by 1 base and J by 8 bases, with 13 bases between the two germline ends. CDR3: CASSLNGVSYSPLHF. CDR3 nucleotide sequence: TGCGCCAGCAGCTTGAACGGAGTAAGTTATTCACCCCTCCACTTT. Complete variable domain (other parts from reference TRBV5-1 and TRBJ1-6): KAGVTQTPRYLIKTRGQQVTLSCSPISGHRSVSWYQQTPGQGLQFLFEYFSETQRNKGNFPGRFSGRQFSNSRSEMNVSTLELGDSALYLCASSLNGVSYSPLHFGNGTRLTVT.

V and J are TRBV11-3 and TRBJ2-2; 8 nucleotides align to TRBD1. Germline V gene sequence: CDR1 SGHNT, CDR2 YENEEA. The CDR3 loop spans 15 amino acids. V shed 6 bases and J 3 bases; nucleotides not matched to a gene: 6. The CDR3, as DNA: TGTGCCAGCAGTCCCAGGGGGCCCGACACCGGGGAGCTGTTTTTT. It translates to CASSPRGPDTGELFF.

The V gene is TRBV4-2, the J gene TRBJ2-7, with 7 bases fitting TRBD2. V lost 0 bases to trimming and J lost 4 bases; unmatched junction nucleotides: 9. The CDR3 totals 16 residues. The germline gives CDR1 LGHNA, CDR2 YNFKEQ. The CDR3 spells CASSQDWERGGYEQYF. As DNA, the CDR3 is TGTGCCAGCAGCCAAGATTGGGAGCGGGGTGGGTACGAGCAGTACTTC.

The CDR3 protein is CASSQDRGLGYTF. The CDR3 coding sequence is TGCGCCAGCAGTCAAGACAGGGGGCTCGGCTACACCTTC. The gene calls are TRBV5-1 and TRBJ1-2, with 10 bases that match TRBD1. CDR1 is SGHRS and CDR2 is YFSETQ in the germline V gene. V lost 5 bases, J lost 8 bases, and 6 bases stayed unmatched. The CDR3 sequence is 13 residues long.

The chain links TRBV23-1 to TRBJ2-5; the D is unclear. TRBV23-1 is known as an ORF, though its function is uncertain. V lost 2 bases and J lost 1, with 11 bases in between. The CDR3 covers 15 residues. The CDR3 bases are TGCGCCAGCAGTCAACGGTTTTCCGGCCAAGAGACCCAGTACTTC. Protein product: CASSQRFSGQETQYF.

The chain carries TRBV19 and TRBJ1-1; D unclear. This CDR3 has 14 residues. The germline CDR1 and CDR2 sequences are LNHDA and SQIVND (reference sequence). The ends were cut back, 5 bases at V and 7 bases at J, with 17 bases in the middle. Here the CDR3 reads CASSAPGSHGEAFF. CDR3 bases: TGTGCCAGTAGTGCCCCGGGGTCCCACGGTGAAGCTTTCTTT.

This clone was detected once. The chain combines TRBV25-1 with TRBJ1-1, with D possibly TRBD1 on 5 matching bases. Germline CDR1 and CDR2: MGHDK and SYGVNS. This CDR3 is built from 15 residues. V lost 1 base and J lost 0, with 9 bases in between. The CDR3 DNA follows: TGTGCCAGCAGTGAATTGTGGACACTGAACACTGAAGCTTTCTTT. Protein sequence: CASSELWTLNTEAFF.

The chain employs TRBV4-1 and TRBJ2-7, with 7 bases aligning to TRBD2. The germline gives CDR1 MGHRA, CDR2 YSYEKL. With 1 base clipped from V and 2 bases from J, the junction kept 5 bases outside the gene matches. The CDR3 sequence is 15 residues long. In DNA, the CDR3 is TGCGCCAGCAGCCAAGGGGCTAGCGGAACCTACGAGCAGTACTTC. It encodes CASSQGASGTYEQYF.

V gene TRBV3-1 (or the pseudogene TRBV3-2) combines with J gene TRBJ2-4, with a possible D match to TRBD1 (6 bases). CDR1 and CDR2 from the germline V gene are LGHDT and YNNKEL (reference sequence). CDR3 length: 14 amino acids. The V end lost 2 bases, the J end lost 8 bases, and 13 bases lay between the germline ends. In DNA, the CDR3 is TGTGCCAGCAGCCAAACAGGGAGTTTGGACATTCAGTACTTC. Its protein is CASSQTGSLDIQYF.

This clone was seen a few times. The junction and the germline gene differ at one end; a read error may be behind it. J is TRBJ2-7 and V is TRBV20-1, with TRBD2 matching 9 bases. The CDR3 length is 12 residues. Germline V CDR1 and CDR2: DFQATT, SNEGSKA (reference sequence). This CDR3 reads CSASLIAGDPDF. CDR3 bases: TGCAGTGCTAGTTTAATAGCGGGAGACCCAGACTTC.

The genes are TRBV9 and TRBJ2-7; no definite D call. CDR1 and CDR2 from the germline V gene are SGDLS and YYNGEE. Trimming removed 3 bases at V and 4 bases at J, with 14 bases between. This CDR3 has 14 residues. The CDR3 DNA sequence: TGTGCCAGCAGCGCAACCGGGTCCAATTACGAGCAGTACTTC. Amino acids: CASSATGSNYEQYF.

The chain has TRBV7-9 and TRBJ2-3; tentative D call: TRBD2 (7 bases). V was shortened by 7 bases and J by 2 bases, with 16 bases between the two germline ends. The length of the CDR3 is 15 residues. CDR1 SEHNR and CDR2 FQNEAQ come from the germline V gene (reference sequence). The CDR3 DNA reads TGTGCCAGCACCAAAGGGGGGGAGTCCACAGATACGCAGTATTTT. Residues: CASTKGGESTDTQYF.

The rearrangement uses TRBV11-2 and TRBJ1-2; D may be TRBD1 (6 bases). The V end lost 5 bases, the J end lost 2 bases, and 15 bases lay between the germline ends. The length of the CDR3 is 15 residues. Germline CDR1 is SGHAT and CDR2 is FQNNGV. CDR3 bases: TGTGCCAGCAGCATTTCAGGGGCTTCGAACTATGGCTACACCTTC. Translating it yields CASSISGASNYGYTF.

This chain joins TRBV10-3 and TRBJ1-5; 8 nucleotides align to TRBD1. The germline V gene encodes CDR1 ENHRY and CDR2 SYGVKD. The CDR3 is made up of 13 amino acids. V shed 8 bases and J 2 bases; nucleotides not matched to a gene: 2. The CDR3 sequence is CAIGGQGNQPQHF. In DNA form, the CDR3 reads TGTGCCATCGGGGGACAGGGCAATCAGCCCCAGCATTTT.

This chain uses TRBV19 with TRBJ2-5; D is perhaps TRBD2 (6 bases). V lost 11 bases and J 5 bases, leaving 15 bases between the germline ends. Germline V CDR1 and CDR2: LNHDA, SQIVND (reference sequence). CDR3 length equals 12 residues. This CDR3 is CAGEEGCETQYF. Here the CDR3 DNA reads TGTGCCGGGGAGGAAGGGTGTGAGACCCAGTACTTC.

A remark on this clone: A read error may account for a junction end that differs from germline. The chain uses TRBV2 and TRBJ1-2, with 7 bases lining up with TRBD1. This CDR3 spans 15 amino acids. Germline assignment: CDR1 SNHLY and CDR2 FYNNEI. CDR3 region: CASREVTGTNYGYTF. The DNA for the CDR3 is TGTGCCAGCAGAGAAGTGACAGGGACTAACTATGGCTACACCTTC.

CDR3 DNA sequence: TGTGCCAGTAGTAAGAGGACAGGGGGGGACTATGGCTACACCTTC. Protein sequence: CASSKRTGGDYGYTF. This sequence joins TRBV19 and TRBJ1-2; 10 nucleotides match TRBD1. This CDR3 is built from 15 residues. V lost 4 bases, J lost 3 bases, and 5 bases stayed unmatched. Per the germline V gene, CDR1 is LNHDA and CDR2 is SQIVND (reference sequence).

The J gene is TRBJ1-6, the V gene TRBV15; D is undetermined. This CDR3 has 17 amino acids. Trimming took 0 bases from V and 2 from J, leaving 11 bases between them. CDR1 and CDR2 (germline): LNHNV, YYDKDF (reference sequence). CDR3 coding DNA: TGTGCCACCAGCAGAGATCGCGAACAGACCTATAATTCACCCCTCCACTTT. It codes for CATSRDREQTYNSPLHF.

The J gene is TRBJ2-6, the V gene TRBV21-1; the table's D gene call, TRBD2, was not cross checked with the DNA. TRBV21-1 is marked as a pseudogene. The CDR3 covers 21 residues. The CDR3 reads CASSKHPLSGGILSGANVLTF. CDR3 DNA: TGTGCCAGCAGCAAACATCCTCTGAGCGGGGGGATCCTCTCTGGGGCCAACGTCCTGACTTTC.

This rearrangement joins TRBV5-1 to TRBJ2-7; TRBD1 matches at 8 bases. The ends lost 0 bases at V and 6 bases at J; junction bases unmatched: 8. CDR1 is SGHRS and CDR2 is YFSETQ in the germline V gene. CDR3 length: 15 amino acids. The CDR3 loop is CASSLGGQGVSEQYF. The CDR3 DNA follows: TGCGCCAGCAGCTTGGGAGGACAGGGAGTTAGCGAGCAGTACTTC.

About this clone: In the same sample, other DNA sequences code for this CDR3. The chain has TRBV6-5 and TRBJ2-3; D gene unclear. The germline gives CDR1 MNHEY, CDR2 SVGAGI. The CDR3 spans 11 residues. Trimming removed 2 bases at V and 5 bases at J, with 2 bases between. The CDR3 coding sequence is TGTGCCAGCAGTTACCTAGATACGCAGTATTTT. It encodes CASSYLDTQYF.

The chain links TRBV2 to TRBJ1-5, with TRBD1 matching over 7 bases. This CDR3 region has 14 residues. In germline, CDR1 is SNHLY, CDR2 FYNNEI. The V and J ends lost 6 bases and 2 bases, in that order; junction bases with no gene match: 4. CDR3 bases: TGTGCCAGCAGGATCGGGACAGGCAATCAGCCCCAGCATTTT. Amino acids: CASRIGTGNQPQHF.

The rearrangement uses TRBV28 and TRBJ1-1; D is unresolved. Trimming pared 8 bases from V and 6 bases from J, leaving 7 bases between. Germline loops: CDR1 MDHEN, CDR2 SYDVKM. This CDR3 region has 10 residues. In DNA, the CDR3 is TGTGCCAGCCTGGGCGCTGAAGCTTTCTTT. Protein: CASLGAEAFF.

The chain uses TRBV21-1 and TRBJ2-7; TRBD1, as called in the table, went unchecked against the DNA. TRBV21-1 is termed a pseudogene. This CDR3 is built from 18 residues. The CDR3 DNA reads TGTGCCAGCAGCAAAGCGCCTATCCGGACAGGGGGTCGCGACGAGCAGTACTTC. Encoded protein: CASSKAPIRTGGRDEQYF.

This CDR3 reads CSVSLLRGTEAFF. DNA of the CDR3: TGCAGCGTTAGCCTCCTTAGGGGCACTGAAGCTTTCTTT. The chain employs TRBV29-1 and TRBJ1-1; the D gene is possibly TRBD1 (5 bases). This CDR3 comprises 13 residues. Germline loops: CDR1 SQVTM, CDR2 ANQGSEA. V dropped 5 bases and J dropped 4 bases, with 14 bases sitting between them.

The CDR3: CAWSVPDRVISYEQYF. CDR3 bases: TGTGCCTGGAGTGTACCAGACAGGGTAATCTCCTACGAGCAGTACTTC. This sequence joins TRBV30 and TRBJ2-7, with 7 bases identical to TRBD1. CDR3 length equals 16 residues. The V gene's germline CDR1 is GTSNPN and CDR2 SVGIG (reference sequence). The V and J ends lost 0 bases and 0 bases, in that order; junction bases with no gene match: 8.

The rearrangement uses TRBV7-9 and TRBJ1-5; the D is unclear. This CDR3 contains 13 residues. V gave up 5 bases and J gave up 6 bases, with 11 bases separating them. Looked up from germline, CDR1 is SEHNR and CDR2 is FQNEAQ (reference sequence). The CDR3 nucleotides read TGTGCCAGCAGCGCGGATCGAGCTCAGCCCCAGCATTTT. This gives the protein CASSADRAQPQHF.